This entry lists 25 T cell receptor beta chains sequenced from one sample in a study of blood T cell repertoires in COVID-19. Libraries were prepared by immunoSEQ multiplex PCR; TCRdb keeps only in-frame clonotypes and omits some of them. The repertoire holds approximately 250,000 clones, almost 85% seen once, with roughly 5.3% in the top ten. Material: peripheral blood. These receptors were obtained from a man in his fifties or sixties with COVID-19, enrolled during active disease.

This chain uses TRBV25-1 with TRBJ1-2; D is ambiguous. The V end lost 3 bases, the J end lost 4 bases, and 9 bases lay between the germline ends. This CDR3 region has 13 residues. Germline lookup yields CDR1 MGHDK and CDR2 SYGVNS. CDR3 coding DNA: TGTGCCAGCAGTGACCCCCCAGGCTATGGCTACACCTTC. Protein product: CASSDPPGYGYTF.

The chain combines TRBV4-3 with TRBJ2-2; D call uncertain. Trimming took off 0 bases at V and 4 bases at J, with 9 bases between the two ends. CDR3 size: 15 residues. Per germline, CDR1 LGHNA and CDR2 YSLEER. In DNA form, the CDR3 reads TGCGCCAGCAGCCAAGACAGGTTTATCACCGGGGAGCTGTTTTTT. Translating gives CASSQDRFITGELFF.

The chain couples TRBV24-1 to TRBJ2-3; 11 bases map to TRBD2. The germline CDR1 and CDR2 sequences are KGHDR and SFDVKD. Trimming cost V 7 bases and J 0 bases; bases outside gene matches: 14. The CDR3 is made up of 19 amino acids. This CDR3 reads CATRGTSGGDEWSTDTQYF. The CDR3, as DNA: TGTGCCACCAGAGGAACTAGCGGGGGAGATGAGTGGAGCACAGATACGCAGTATTTT.

V gene TRBV7-6 combines with J gene TRBJ2-7, with D maybe TRBD1 (5 bases). The ends were cut back, 4 bases at V and 0 bases at J, with 10 bases in the middle. CDR1 is SGHVS and CDR2 is FNYEAQ in the germline V gene. This CDR3 spans 14 amino acids. As DNA, the CDR3 is TGTGCCAGCAGCTACCTGGACAACTCCTACGAGCAGTACTTC. It yields the protein CASSYLDNSYEQYF.

The gene calls are TRBV7-9 and TRBJ2-1; 13 bases map to TRBD2. V was pared by 3 bases and J by 8 bases, with 1 base of the junction left unmatched. The CDR3 runs to 14 residues. Per germline, CDR1 SEHNR and CDR2 FQNEAQ (reference sequence). In DNA, the CDR3 is TGTGCCAGCAGCTTCGGACTAGCGGGGGATGAGCAGTTCTTC. Translation: CASSFGLAGDEQFF.

The chain recombines TRBV7-2 with TRBJ1-1; possibly TRBD1 for D (5 bases). CDR1 and CDR2 from the germline V gene are SGHTA and FQGNSA. CDR3 length: 14 residues. Trimming left V 4 bases short and J 5 bases short, with 14 bases between. CDR3 in amino acids: CASSSLYRGTEAFF. CDR3 nucleotide sequence: TGTGCCAGCAGCTCCCTCTACCGGGGGACTGAAGCTTTCTTT.

The genes are TRBV15 and TRBJ2-1; 12 positions match TRBD1. Germline V gene data show CDR1 as LNHNV and CDR2 as YYDKDF (reference sequence). The CDR3 contains 16 residues. V dropped 3 bases and J dropped 9; count of bases not matched to a gene: 9. The CDR3 protein is CATSRTLGQGAFEQFF. The DNA of the CDR3 is TGTGCCACCAGCAGGACCTTGGGACAGGGGGCTTTTGAGCAGTTCTTC.

The CDR3 DNA sequence: TGTGCCAGCAGCCGTGCAAGGGGAATCGCAACTAATGAAAAACTGTTTTTT. Protein sequence: CASSRARGIATNEKLFF. The V and J genes are TRBV27 and TRBJ1-4, with D maybe TRBD1 (5 bases). Looked up from germline, CDR1 is MNHEY and CDR2 is SMNVEV (reference sequence). The CDR3 covers 17 residues. Trimming shortened V by 6 bases and J by 0 bases, and 17 bases separated the two germline ends.

V and J are TRBV5-1 and TRBJ2-5, with 7 bases fitting TRBD2. Germline-derived CDR1 and CDR2 are SGHRS and YFSETQ. This CDR3 has 14 residues. The junction had 7 bases not matched to a gene; V was cut back by 4 bases and J by 4 bases. CDR3 loop: CASSPGEGGETQYF. The CDR3 region has the DNA TGCGCCAGCAGCCCCGGGGAGGGAGGAGAGACCCAGTACTTC.

The chain employs TRBV11-2 and TRBJ2-1, with TRBD1 identical over 8 bases. J was trimmed by 2 bases and V by 4 bases; bases with no gene match: 7. From germline, CDR1 is SGHAT and CDR2 FQNNGV. This CDR3 comprises 16 residues. The CDR3 spells CASSSWTGMTYNEQFF. CDR3 nucleotides: TGTGCCAGCAGCTCTTGGACAGGGATGACCTACAATGAGCAGTTCTTC.

The gene calls are TRBV2 and TRBJ2-1; 9 bases are shared with TRBD2. CDR1 is SNHLY, CDR2 FYNNEI, per germline. This CDR3 contains 17 residues. V gave up 4 bases and J gave up 3 bases; unmatched junction bases: 10. The CDR3 nucleotides read TGTGCCAGCAGTGGAGGTGTCGGACTAGCGCACTACAATGAGCAGTTCTTC. Its protein product is CASSGGVGLAHYNEQFF.

CDR3: CASSQGPRDSMNTEAFF. The CDR3 DNA sequence: TGTGCCAGCAGCCAAGGCCCAAGGGACAGCATGAACACTGAAGCTTTCTTT. The chain joins TRBV14 to TRBJ1-1; 7 bases agree with TRBD1. V shed 1 base and J 0 bases; nucleotides not matched to a gene: 8. Germline CDR1 reads SGHDN; CDR2 reads FVKESK. The CDR3 has 17 amino acids.

This clone was recorded once. The chain is built from TRBV5-5 and TRBJ1-4, with TRBD1 as a possible D gene (6 bases). From germline, CDR1 is SGHKS and CDR2 YYEKEE (reference sequence). V was pared by 8 bases and J by 1 base, with 18 bases between. The CDR3 is 16 residues long. Written as DNA, the CDR3 is TGTGCCAGTACGCCCCGGGGGGCGCAAACTAATGAAAAACTGTTTTTT. This codes for CASTPRGAQTNEKLFF.

This chain uses TRBV2 with TRBJ1-1; D remains ambiguous. CDR1 is SNHLY and CDR2 is FYNNEI in the germline V gene. The CDR3 extends over 16 amino acids. V lost 4 bases to trimming and J lost 0 bases, with 15 bases between them. This CDR3 is CASSALSSFMNTEAFF. DNA of the CDR3: TGTGCCAGCAGTGCCTTGAGTTCGTTTATGAACACTGAAGCTTTCTTT.

This chain joins TRBV6-2 or TRBV6-3 and TRBJ2-2, with 8 bases lining up with TRBD1. The CDR3 contains 16 residues. The trim removed 4 bases at V and 5 bases at J, leaving 9 bases unmatched. Germline V gene sequence: CDR1 MNHEY, CDR2 SVGEGT. The CDR3: CASSFDRGRGTGELFF. The CDR3 nucleotides are TGTGCCAGCAGTTTCGACAGGGGACGAGGAACCGGGGAGCTGTTTTTT.

The J gene is TRBJ1-1, the V gene TRBV29-1; D remains ambiguous. Germline V CDR1 and CDR2: SQVTM, ANQGSEA. The CDR3 contains 13 residues. Trimming took off 6 bases at V and 2 bases at J, with 13 bases between the two ends. CDR3 nucleotide sequence: TGCAGCGTGCACCTGAGGTTTAACACTGAAGCTTTCTTT. It yields the protein CSVHLRFNTEAFF.

The CDR3 sequence is CASSPAGYNEKLFF. DNA of the CDR3: TGTGCCAGCTCACCAGCGGGATATAATGAAAAACTGTTTTTT. The chain uses TRBV18 and TRBJ1-4, with D hard to call. Trimming cost V 2 bases and J 4 bases, with 8 bases left between them. There are 14 residues in the CDR3. Germline V gives CDR1 KGHSH, CDR2 LQKENI.

The rearrangement uses TRBV5-1 and TRBJ2-2; D unresolved. V was pared by 0 bases and J by 2 bases, with 8 bases between. The CDR3 has 15 amino acids. Germline loops: CDR1 SGHRS, CDR2 YFSETQ. DNA for the CDR3: TGCGCCAGCAGCTTGGATCAGGTTAACACCGGGGAGCTGTTTTTT. This codes for CASSLDQVNTGELFF.

This sequence joins TRBV10-3 and TRBJ2-7; tentatively, D is TRBD1 (5 bases). V lost 3 bases to trimming and J lost 2 bases, with 11 bases between them. Germline assignment: CDR1 ENHRY and CDR2 SYGVKD. The CDR3 is 14 amino acids. Here the CDR3 reads CAISEKGDAYEQYF. The CDR3 DNA is TGTGCCATCAGTGAAAAAGGGGATGCCTACGAGCAGTACTTC.

The CDR3 nucleotides read TGTGCCAGCAGCTGGGATGTATACAGGGCGTATAGAGCTTTCTTT. Its protein is CASSWDVYRAYRAFF. The rearrangement joins TRBV6-2 or TRBV6-3 to TRBJ1-1; D might be TRBD1 (6 bases). Germline V gene data show CDR1 as MNHEY and CDR2 as SVGEGT. The CDR3 runs to 15 residues. V shed 6 bases and J shed 10 bases, with 24 bases lying between them.

The V and J genes are TRBV19 and TRBJ1-1; D is ambiguous. Germline values: CDR1 LNHDA, CDR2 SQIVND (reference sequence). The V end was cut by 4 bases, the J end by 0 bases, with 6 bases between. The length of the CDR3 is 13 residues. The CDR3: CASSTQVNTEAFF. As DNA, the CDR3 is TGTGCCAGTAGTACGCAGGTGAACACTGAAGCTTTCTTT.

This clone appeared a few times. V is TRBV11-2 and J is TRBJ2-3, with 8 bases aligning to TRBD2. The CDR3 is made up of 16 amino acids. The junction had 8 bases not matched to a gene; V was cut back by 4 bases and J by 2 bases. The germline CDR1 and CDR2 sequences are SGHAT and FQNNGV. CDR3 nucleotide sequence: TGTGCCAGCAGCTCCGTCGGGGGGGGATCCACAGATACGCAGTATTTT. Translation gives CASSSVGGGSTDTQYF. The variable domain in full, with the rest retrieved from reference TRBV11-2 and TRBJ2-3, is EAGVAQSPRYKIIEKRQSVAFWCNPISGHATLYWYQQILGQGPKLLIQFQNNGVVDDSQLPKDRFSAERLKGVDSTLKIQPAKLEDSAVYLCASSSVGGGSTDTQYFGPGTRLTVL.

The chain joins TRBV2 to TRBJ2-7; D is undetermined. This CDR3 region has 13 residues. Germline CDR1 reads SNHLY; CDR2 reads FYNNEI. V was pared by 3 bases and J by 0 bases, with 6 bases between. As DNA, the CDR3 is TGTGCCAGCAGTGATTGGAGCTCCTACGAGCAGTACTTC. This gives the protein CASSDWSSYEQYF.

This sequence joins TRBV5-1 and TRBJ2-7; tentative D call: TRBD1 (6 bases). The V end was cut by 7 bases, the J end by 2 bases, with 13 bases between. The CDR3 length is 13 residues. Germline values: CDR1 SGHRS, CDR2 YFSETQ. CDR3 amino acids: CASWSGDPYEQYF. The CDR3 bases are TGCGCCAGCTGGTCAGGGGACCCCTACGAGCAGTACTTC.

The chain couples TRBV3-1 (or the pseudogene TRBV3-2) to TRBJ1-3; D remains unclear. This CDR3 region has 16 residues. The germline V and J ends were trimmed by 4 bases and 1 base, with 14 bases remaining between them. Germline loops: CDR1 LGHDT, CDR2 YNNKEL (reference sequence). In nucleotides, the CDR3 is TGTGCCAGCAGCCTCCAGGCTCGTGGATCTGGAAACACCATATATTTT. It specifies CASSLQARGSGNTIYF.